Listed here are 19 T cell receptor beta chains from one sample, sequenced in a study of shared clonotypes between healthy human individuals. Some clones are missing from TCRdb's copy, which holds only in-frame ones; the method was immunoSEQ multiplex PCR. The sample includes some 1.5 million clones, nearly 99% of them seen just once. Sequenced sample: naive CD4+ T cells sorted from blood. Subset specified: CD45RA+ positively selected. The receptors stem from a man aged 30 to 39 in good health.

The chain recombines TRBV28 with TRBJ2-2; a possible D gene is TRBD1 (5 bases). CDR1 MDHEN and CDR2 SYDVKM come from the germline V gene. The CDR3 has 15 amino acids. The ends were cut back, 5 bases at V and 2 bases at J, with 12 bases in the middle. The CDR3 region is CASSPLRTNTGELFF. CDR3 nucleotides: TGTGCCAGCAGTCCCCTCCGGACAAACACCGGGGAGCTGTTTTTT. The whole variable domain, filled in from reference TRBV28 and TRBJ2-2, reads DVKVTQSSRYLVKRTGEKVFLECVQDMDHENMFWYRQDPGLGLRLIYFSYDVKMKEKGDIPEGYSVSREKKERFSLILESASTNQTSMYLCASSPLRTNTGELFFGEGSRLTVL.

This chain joins TRBV7-3 and TRBJ2-7, with D perhaps TRBD2 (6 bases). Trimming cost V 5 bases and J 5 bases, with 13 bases left between them. The CDR3 covers 13 residues. Germline V gene lookup returns CDR1 SGHTA and CDR2 FQGTGA. The CDR3 is CASSAGRFDEQYF. In DNA, the CDR3 is TGTGCCAGCAGCGCTGGGAGGTTCGACGAGCAGTACTTC.

The genes are TRBV2 and TRBJ2-2; unclear D gene. Per the germline V gene, CDR1 is SNHLY and CDR2 is FYNNEI. The CDR3 runs to 11 residues. V was cut by 5 bases and J by 7 bases, with 5 bases left in between. CDR3 DNA sequence: TGTGCCAGCAGTACTAACGGGGAGCTGTTTTTT. It codes for CASSTNGELFF. The whole variable domain, remainder taken from reference TRBV2 and TRBJ2-2, is EPEVTQTPSHQVTQMGQEVILRCVPISNHLYFYWYRQILGQKVEFLVSFYNNEISEKSEIFDDQFSVERPDGSNFTLKIRSTKLEDSAMYFCASSTNGELFFGEGSRLTVL.

This chain's CDR3 is CASSQIGPGPYNEQFF. In nucleotides, the CDR3 is TGCGCCAGCAGCCAGATTGGACCCGGCCCCTACAATGAGCAGTTCTTC. J is TRBJ2-1 and V is TRBV4-1, with D unresolved. The CDR3 totals 16 residues. Trimming cost V 3 bases and J 2 bases, with 14 bases left between them. Germline lookup yields CDR1 MGHRA and CDR2 YSYEKL.

CDR3 nucleotides: TGTGCCAGCAGCGTAAGCGGATTCTACGAGCAGTACTTC. Translation: CASSVSGFYEQYF. The chain combines TRBV9 with TRBJ2-7, with D possibly being TRBD2 (5 bases). CDR1 is SGDLS and CDR2 is YYNGEE in the germline V gene. CDR3 size: 13 residues. Between the trimmed V and J ends, which lost 1 base and 3 bases, there was a span of 8 bases.

Note on this clone: Other nucleotide sequences from this sample produce the same CDR3. The V gene is TRBV9, the J gene TRBJ2-3; D is ambiguous. The CDR3 length is 13 residues. In germline, CDR1 is SGDLS, CDR2 YYNGEE. Trimming left V 0 bases short and J 6 bases short, with 8 bases between. CDR3 protein: CASSVVASDTQYF. The CDR3 nucleotides read TGTGCCAGCAGCGTAGTAGCTTCGGATACGCAGTATTTT.

The chain has TRBV28 and TRBJ1-1; D is unclear. Trimming left V 3 bases short and J 1 base short, with 12 bases between. The CDR3 loop spans 15 amino acids. Germline V gene lookup returns CDR1 MDHEN and CDR2 SYDVKM. In DNA form, the CDR3 reads TGTGCCAGCAGTTTCATCCAGCTCCCGAACACTGAAGCTTTCTTT. This gives the protein CASSFIQLPNTEAFF. Variable domain in full (rest from reference TRBV28 and TRBJ1-1): DVKVTQSSRYLVKRTGEKVFLECVQDMDHENMFWYRQDPGLGLRLIYFSYDVKMKEKGDIPEGYSVSREKKERFSLILESASTNQTSMYLCASSFIQLPNTEAFFGQGTRLTVV.

The gene calls are TRBV27 and TRBJ2-7; TRBD1 is a possible D gene (5 bases). The CDR3 is 14 amino acids. Trimming shortened V by 0 bases and J by 6 bases, and 12 bases separated the two germline ends. Germline CDR1 reads MNHEY; CDR2 reads SMNVEV (reference sequence). The CDR3 region is CASSLSVRVVEQYF. The CDR3 DNA reads TGTGCCAGCAGTTTATCTGTCAGGGTTGTCGAGCAGTACTTC.

The gene calls are TRBV19 and TRBJ2-5; D unresolved. CDR1 LNHDA and CDR2 SQIVND come from the germline V gene (reference sequence). The CDR3 contains 14 residues. The V and J ends lost 3 bases and 6 bases respectively, with 14 bases between them. Here the CDR3 reads CASSIAGALKTQYF. The CDR3 DNA follows: TGTGCCAGTAGTATCGCCGGAGCCCTCAAGACCCAGTACTTC.

The chain joins TRBV7-2 to TRBJ2-7; the D gene could be TRBD1 or TRBD2 (5 bases each). The CDR3 runs 15 residues. V lost 3 bases and J 10 bases, leaving 22 bases between the germline ends. Germline V gives CDR1 SGHTA, CDR2 FQGNSA. The CDR3 spells CASSFLRLEGTYQYF. CDR3 sequence (DNA): TGTGCCAGCAGCTTCTTGAGATTAGAGGGGACCTATCAGTACTTC. Based on the CDR3 plus reference TRBV7-2 and TRBJ2-7, the full variable domain is GAGVSQSPSNKVTEKGKDVELRCDPISGHTALYWYRQSLGQGLEFLIYFQGNSAPDKSGLPSDRFSAERTGGSVSTLTIQRTQQEDSAVYLCASSFLRLEGTYQYFGPGTRLTVT.

For this clone: The identical CDR3 is also encoded by other nucleotide sequences in the sample. The chain combines TRBV7-2 with TRBJ2-2; 7 bases map to TRBD1. V dropped 0 bases and J dropped 3; count of bases not matched to a gene: 1. CDR1 and CDR2 (germline): SGHTA, FQGNSA. The CDR3 runs to 15 residues. The CDR3 DNA follows: TGTGCCAGCAGCTTAGCGGGGACAGACACCGGGGAGCTGTTTTTT. The encoded protein is CASSLAGTDTGELFF.

J is TRBJ2-5 and V is TRBV5-4, with D possibly matching TRBD2 (5 bases). This CDR3 is 16 amino acids long. Trimming took 0 bases from V and 1 from J, leaving 13 bases between them. Germline values: CDR1 SGHNT, CDR2 YYREEE (reference sequence). Written as DNA, the CDR3 is TGTGCCAGCAGCTTGGGTGCGGGCAGGAGCCAAGAGACCCAGTACTTC. This translates into CASSLGAGRSQETQYF.

This clone was observed once. The rearrangement uses TRBV9 and TRBJ2-5, with 7 nucleotides matching TRBD2. Germline lookup yields CDR1 SGDLS and CDR2 YYNGEE. This CDR3 has 13 amino acids. The junction had 5 bases not matched to a gene; V was cut back by 4 bases and J by 5 bases. DNA of the CDR3: TGTGCCAGCAGCCCGAGCGGGATGGAGACCCAGTACTTC. Its protein is CASSPSGMETQYF.

The J gene is TRBJ1-1, the V gene TRBV28; D not resolved. The V end lost 5 bases, the J end lost 4 bases, and 11 bases lay between the germline ends. From germline, CDR1 is MDHEN and CDR2 SYDVKM. The CDR3 is 13 residues long. CDR3 in amino acids: CASSVVSVTEAFF. The CDR3 nucleotides are TGTGCCAGCAGTGTGGTTTCGGTCACTGAAGCTTTCTTT.

This chain connects TRBV11-2 to TRBJ2-1; weak D call: TRBD2 (6 bases). The CDR3 runs to 13 residues. Germline values: CDR1 SGHAT, CDR2 FQNNGV. As DNA, the CDR3 is TGTGCGGTAGGCAGGGACTCTGACAATGAGCAGTTCTTC. It is translated as CAVGRDSDNEQFF.

The chain recombines TRBV6-1 with TRBJ2-1; no firm D call. This CDR3 contains 16 residues. The V end was cut by 3 bases, the J end by 3 bases, with 15 bases between. Looked up from germline, CDR1 is MNHNS and CDR2 is SASEGT. The CDR3 loop reads CASSDVVRSLYNEQFF. CDR3 coding DNA: TGTGCCAGCAGTGACGTCGTAAGGAGCCTCTACAATGAGCAGTTCTTC.

The chain combines TRBV4-1 with TRBJ1-2; 11 bases map to TRBD1. With 3 bases clipped from V and 4 bases from J, the junction kept 7 bases outside the gene matches. From germline, CDR1 is MGHRA and CDR2 YSYEKL. This CDR3 has 16 residues. The chain's CDR3 is CASSHSGQGEGYGYTF. The CDR3 region has the DNA TGCGCCAGCAGCCACTCGGGACAGGGGGAGGGCTATGGCTACACCTTC.

The J gene is TRBJ2-1, the V gene TRBV4-2, with 11 bases lining up with TRBD2. V trimming: 3 bases; J trimming: 1 base; junction bases outside the gene matches: 11. This CDR3 region has 19 residues. CDR1 and CDR2 (germline): LGHNA, YNFKEQ. The CDR3 coding sequence is TGTGCCAGCAGCCATCTATTAGCGGGAGGGGGCCGTTCCTACAATGAGCAGTTCTTC. Its protein product is CASSHLLAGGGRSYNEQFF.

DNA for the CDR3: TGTGCCATCAGAGGGACAGGGGATGGCTACACCTTC. This sequence encodes CAIRGTGDGYTF. The chain is built from TRBV10-3 and TRBJ1-2, with TRBD1 identical over 10 bases. The CDR3 runs to 12 residues. Germline V lookup: CDR1 ENHRY, CDR2 SYGVKD. Unmatched junction bases numbered 1, after V lost 6 bases and J lost 6 bases.